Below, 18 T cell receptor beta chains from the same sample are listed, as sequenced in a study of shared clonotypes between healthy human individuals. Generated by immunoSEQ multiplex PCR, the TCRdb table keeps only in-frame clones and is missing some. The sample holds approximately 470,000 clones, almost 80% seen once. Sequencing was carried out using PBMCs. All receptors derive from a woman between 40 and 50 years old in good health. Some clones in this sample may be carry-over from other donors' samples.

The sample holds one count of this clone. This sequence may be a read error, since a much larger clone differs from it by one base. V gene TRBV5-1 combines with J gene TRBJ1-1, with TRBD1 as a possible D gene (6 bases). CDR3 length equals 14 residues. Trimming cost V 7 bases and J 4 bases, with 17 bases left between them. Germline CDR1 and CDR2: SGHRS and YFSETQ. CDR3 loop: CASGPGGGSTEAFF. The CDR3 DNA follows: TGCGCCAGCGGCCCAGGAGGGGGGAGCACTGAAGCTTTCTTT.

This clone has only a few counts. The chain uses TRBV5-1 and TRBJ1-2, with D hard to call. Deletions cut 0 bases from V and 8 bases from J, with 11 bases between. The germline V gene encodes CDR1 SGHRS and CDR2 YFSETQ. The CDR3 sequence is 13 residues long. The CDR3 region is CASSLGGLKGYTF. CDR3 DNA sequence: TGCGCCAGCAGCTTGGGAGGACTCAAGGGCTACACCTTC.

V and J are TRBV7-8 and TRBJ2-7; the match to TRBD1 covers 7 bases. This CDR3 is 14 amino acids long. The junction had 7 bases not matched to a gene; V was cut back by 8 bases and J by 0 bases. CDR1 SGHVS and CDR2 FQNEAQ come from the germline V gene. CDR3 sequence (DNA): TGTGCCAGCCACCAACAGGGGATCTCCTACGAGCAGTACTTC. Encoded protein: CASHQQGISYEQYF.

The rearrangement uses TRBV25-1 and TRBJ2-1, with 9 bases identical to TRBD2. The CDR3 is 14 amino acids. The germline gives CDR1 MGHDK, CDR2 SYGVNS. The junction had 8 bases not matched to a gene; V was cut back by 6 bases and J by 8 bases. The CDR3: CASRSLTSGHEQFF. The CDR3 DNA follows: TGTGCCAGCAGATCTTTGACTAGCGGACATGAGCAGTTCTTC. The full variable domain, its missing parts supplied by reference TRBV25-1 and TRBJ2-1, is EADIYQTPRYLVIGTGKKITLECSQTMGHDKMYWYQQDPGMELHLIHYSYGVNSTEKGDLSSESTVSRIRTEHFPLTLESARPSHTSQYLCASRSLTSGHEQFFGPGTRLTVL.

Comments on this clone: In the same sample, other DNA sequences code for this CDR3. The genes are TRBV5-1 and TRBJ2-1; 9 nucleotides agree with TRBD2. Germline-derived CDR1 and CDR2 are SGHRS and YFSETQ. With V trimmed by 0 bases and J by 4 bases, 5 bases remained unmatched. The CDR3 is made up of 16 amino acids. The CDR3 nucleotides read TGCGCCAGCAGCTTGGGTAGCGGGAGTTCATACAATGAGCAGTTCTTC. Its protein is CASSLGSGSSYNEQFF.

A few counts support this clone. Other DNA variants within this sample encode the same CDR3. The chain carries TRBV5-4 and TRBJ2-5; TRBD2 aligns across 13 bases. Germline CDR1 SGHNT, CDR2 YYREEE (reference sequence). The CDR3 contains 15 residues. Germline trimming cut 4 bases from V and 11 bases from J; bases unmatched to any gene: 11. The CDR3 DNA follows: TGTGCCAGCAGCCAAGGGACTAGCGGGATGAAAGAGCAGTACTTC. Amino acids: CASSQGTSGMKEQYF.

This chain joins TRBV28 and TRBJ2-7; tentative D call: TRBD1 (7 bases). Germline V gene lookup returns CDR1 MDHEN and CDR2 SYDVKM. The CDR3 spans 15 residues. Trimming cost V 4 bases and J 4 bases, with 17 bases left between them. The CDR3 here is CASSWGDRVEYEQYF. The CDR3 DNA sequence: TGTGCCAGCAGTTGGGGGGACAGAGTGGAGTACGAGCAGTACTTC.

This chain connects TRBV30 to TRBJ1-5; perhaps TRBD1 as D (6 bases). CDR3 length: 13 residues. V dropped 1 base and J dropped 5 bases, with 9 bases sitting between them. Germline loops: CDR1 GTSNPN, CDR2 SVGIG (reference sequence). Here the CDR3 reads CAWSEGGDQPQHF. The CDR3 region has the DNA TGTGCCTGGAGTGAAGGGGGGGATCAGCCCCAGCATTTT.

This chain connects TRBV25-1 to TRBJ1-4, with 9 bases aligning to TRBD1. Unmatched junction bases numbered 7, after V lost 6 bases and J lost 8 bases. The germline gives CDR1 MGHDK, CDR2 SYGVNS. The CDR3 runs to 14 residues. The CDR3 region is CASRGDRGREKLFF. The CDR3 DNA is TGTGCCAGCAGGGGTGACAGGGGGAGGGAAAAACTGTTTTTT.

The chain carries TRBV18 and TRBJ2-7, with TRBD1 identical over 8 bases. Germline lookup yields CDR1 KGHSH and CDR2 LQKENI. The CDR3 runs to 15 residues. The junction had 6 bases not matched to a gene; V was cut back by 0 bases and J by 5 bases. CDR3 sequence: CASSPPGRGRHEQYF. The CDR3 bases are TGTGCCAGCTCACCACCGGGCAGGGGGCGTCACGAGCAGTACTTC.

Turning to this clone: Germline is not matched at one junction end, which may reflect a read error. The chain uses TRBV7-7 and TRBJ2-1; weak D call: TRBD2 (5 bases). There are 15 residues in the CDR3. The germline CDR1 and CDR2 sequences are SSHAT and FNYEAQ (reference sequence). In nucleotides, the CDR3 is TGTGCTAGCAGCTTGGACTCCAGCTCCTACAATGAGCAGTTCTTC. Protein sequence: CASSLDSSSYNEQFF.

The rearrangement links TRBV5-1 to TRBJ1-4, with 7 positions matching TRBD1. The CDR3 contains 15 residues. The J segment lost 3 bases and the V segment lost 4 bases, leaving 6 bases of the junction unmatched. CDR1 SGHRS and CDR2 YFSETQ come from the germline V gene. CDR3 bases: TGCGCCAGCAGCCAACAGGGGAGTCCTAATGAAAAACTGTTTTTT. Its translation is CASSQQGSPNEKLFF.

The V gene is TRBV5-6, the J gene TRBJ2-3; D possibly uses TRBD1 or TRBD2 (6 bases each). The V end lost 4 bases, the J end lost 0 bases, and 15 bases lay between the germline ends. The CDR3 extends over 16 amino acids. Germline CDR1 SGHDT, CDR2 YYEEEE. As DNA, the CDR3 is TGTGCCAGCAGCCCCGGGGGCGGGATAAGCACAGATACGCAGTATTTT. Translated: CASSPGGGISTDTQYF.

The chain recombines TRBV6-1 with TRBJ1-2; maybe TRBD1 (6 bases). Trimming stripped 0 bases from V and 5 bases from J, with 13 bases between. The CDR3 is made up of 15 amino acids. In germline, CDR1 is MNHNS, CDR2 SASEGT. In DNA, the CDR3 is TGTGCCAGCAGTGAAGCGCTGGGGGCAGGATATGGCTACACCTTC. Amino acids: CASSEALGAGYGYTF.

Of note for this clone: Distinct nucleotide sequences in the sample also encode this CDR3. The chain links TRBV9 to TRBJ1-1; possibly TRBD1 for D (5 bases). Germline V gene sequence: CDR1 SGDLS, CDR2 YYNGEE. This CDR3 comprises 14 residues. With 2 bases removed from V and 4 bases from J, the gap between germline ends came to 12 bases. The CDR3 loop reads CASSVGGGGTEAFF. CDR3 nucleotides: TGTGCCAGCAGCGTTGGGGGGGGTGGCACTGAAGCTTTCTTT.

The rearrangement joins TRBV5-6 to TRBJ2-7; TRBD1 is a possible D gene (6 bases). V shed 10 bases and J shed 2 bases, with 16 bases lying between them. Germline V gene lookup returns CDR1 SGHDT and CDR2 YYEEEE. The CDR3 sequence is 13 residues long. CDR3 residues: CAGEIQGTYEQYF. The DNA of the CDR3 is TGTGCCGGGGAGATACAGGGCACCTACGAGCAGTACTTC.

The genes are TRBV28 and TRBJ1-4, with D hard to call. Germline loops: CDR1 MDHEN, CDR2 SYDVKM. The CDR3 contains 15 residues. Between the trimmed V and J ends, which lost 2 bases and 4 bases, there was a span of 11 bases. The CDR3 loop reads CASSLVGTYNEKLFF. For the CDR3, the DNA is TGTGCCAGCAGTTTAGTGGGAACTTATAATGAAAAACTGTTTTTT. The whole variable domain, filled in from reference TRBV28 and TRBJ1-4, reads DVKVTQSSRYLVKRTGEKVFLECVQDMDHENMFWYRQDPGLGLRLIYFSYDVKMKEKGDIPEGYSVSREKKERFSLILESASTNQTSMYLCASSLVGTYNEKLFFGSGTQLSVL.

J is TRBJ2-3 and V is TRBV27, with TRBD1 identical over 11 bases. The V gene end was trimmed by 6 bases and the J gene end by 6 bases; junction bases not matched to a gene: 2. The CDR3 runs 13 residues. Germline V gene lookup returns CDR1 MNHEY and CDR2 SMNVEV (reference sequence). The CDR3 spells CASSRDRGDTQYF. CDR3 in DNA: TGTGCCAGCAGCCGGGACAGGGGGGATACGCAGTATTTT.